The 14 T cell receptor beta chains in this list originate from one sample, sequenced in a study of T-cell reconstitution after alpha-beta-depleted transplantation in children. Unique molecular identifiers were used in preparing the TCRbeta library. TCRdb recomputed calls from the PCR reads with MiXCR, one row per CDR3 protein. The sample includes approximately 800,000 distinct CDR3 sequences, roughly 15% of them seen just once. The source material was PBMCs, mostly from graft donor cells, sampled 360 days after TCRalphabeta/CD19-depleted stem cell transplant. The origin of the receptors is a male patient younger than 18 who had a stem cell transplant for acute lymphoblastic leukemia, so the T cells may come from the graft donor.

At least ten counts were recorded for this clonotype. The V gene is TRBV5-1, the J gene TRBJ2-1, with TRBD2 as a possible D gene (5 bases). Trimming cost V 2 bases and J 5 bases, with 8 bases left between them. The CDR3 covers 13 residues. Germline values: CDR1 SGHRS, CDR2 YFSETQ. CDR3 sequence: CASSLLEHNEQFF. DNA for the CDR3: TGCGCCAGCAGCTTACTAGAGCACAATGAGCAGTTCTTC.

This clonotype was detected only a few times. The CDR3 nucleotides are TGTGCCAGCAGTTTTATGGGAAACACCATATATTTT. Its protein is CASSFMGNTIYF. The chain is built from TRBV12-3 or TRBV12-4 and TRBJ1-3; D is uncertain. This CDR3 comprises 12 residues. V was shortened by 3 bases and J by 4 bases, with 4 bases between the two germline ends.

The V call is TRBV29-1, the J call TRBJ2-3; D not resolved. CDR3 size: 12 residues. The V and J ends lost 6 bases and 4 bases respectively, with 11 bases between them. Germline V gene data show CDR1 as SQVTM and CDR2 as ANQGSEA. CDR3 protein: CSVRSVADTQYF. In nucleotides, the CDR3 is TGCAGCGTCAGGTCGGTCGCAGATACGCAGTATTTT.

The rearrangement joins TRBV5-1 to TRBJ2-7; a weak D match, TRBD1 (6 bases). Germline CDR1 is SGHRS and CDR2 is YFSETQ. V dropped 0 bases and J dropped 3 bases, with 13 bases sitting between them. The CDR3 is made up of 15 amino acids. In DNA, the CDR3 is TGCGCCAGCAGCTTGGCCCAGGGGCCAAACTACGAGCAGTACTTC. Protein product: CASSLAQGPNYEQYF.

This clonotype was counted ten times or more. The CDR3 sequence: CASSLAGLAGVSEQFF. DNA for the CDR3: TGTGCCAGCAGCTTAGCGGGACTAGCGGGAGTCAGTGAGCAGTTCTTC. The genes are TRBV11-2 and TRBJ2-1; TRBD2 matches at 14 bases. The CDR3 sequence is 16 residues long. The V gene end was trimmed by 1 base and the J gene end by 9 bases; junction bases not matched to a gene: 5. Germline-derived CDR1 and CDR2 are SGHAT and FQNNGV.

This clonotype was observed a handful of times. The CDR3 DNA sequence: TGTGCCAGCAGCTTCGGACAGGGGGCGAACGGGGAGCTGTTTTTT. Encoded protein: CASSFGQGANGELFF. This chain uses TRBV7-9 with TRBJ2-2; 11 positions agree with TRBD1. Germline lookup yields CDR1 SEHNR and CDR2 FQNEAQ (reference sequence). This CDR3 has 15 amino acids. V trimming: 3 bases; J trimming: 7 bases; junction bases outside the gene matches: 4. The entire variable domain, with the rest obtained from reference TRBV7-9 and TRBJ2-2, is as follows: DTGVSQNPRHKITKRGQNVTFRCDPISEHNRLYWYRQTLGQGPEFLTYFQNEAQLEKSRLLSDRFSAERPKGSFSTLEIQRTEQGDSAMYLCASSFGQGANGELFFGEGSRLTVL.

In its sample, this clonotype was seen a few times. The chain links TRBV5-1 to TRBJ2-7; weak D call: TRBD2 (6 bases). This CDR3 region has 17 residues. V was trimmed by 3 bases and J by 4 bases, leaving 23 bases between them. CDR1 is SGHRS, CDR2 YFSETQ, per germline. The CDR3: CASSWSARDFGTYEQYF. As DNA, the CDR3 is TGCGCCAGCAGCTGGAGTGCCCGGGACTTTGGGACTTACGAGCAGTACTTC.

This clonotype was observed at least ten times. This chain connects TRBV29-1 to TRBJ2-1, with TRBD1 matching over 10 bases. After removal of 7 bases from V and 2 bases from J, the junction contained 2 bases not matched to a gene. The CDR3 length is 13 residues. The germline CDR1 and CDR2 sequences are SQVTM and ANQGSEA. CDR3 residues: CSAGTGAYNEQFF. In nucleotides, the CDR3 is TGCAGCGCTGGGACAGGGGCCTACAATGAGCAGTTCTTC.

The gene calls are TRBV6-1 and TRBJ1-5, with a weak D call TRBD1 (5 bases). This CDR3 is 14 amino acids long. Germline V gives CDR1 MNHNS, CDR2 SASEGT. Trimming stripped 6 bases from V and 7 bases from J, with 16 bases between. CDR3 DNA: TGTGCCAGCAGCGCCAGGGTCCTGGACCAGCCCCAGCATTTT. It codes for CASSARVLDQPQHF.

At least ten counts were recorded for this clonotype. The rearrangement joins TRBV12-3 or TRBV12-4 to TRBJ2-2; 11 bases line up with TRBD2. V was pared by 3 bases and J by 4 bases, with 7 bases of the junction left unmatched. The CDR3 consists of 17 residues. The DNA of the CDR3 is TGTGCCAGCAGTTTTCCTAGCGGGAGGCAAGGCACCGGGGAGCTGTTTTTT. This translates into CASSFPSGRQGTGELFF.

This clonotype was counted only a few times. The rearrangement joins TRBV27 to TRBJ2-4; tentatively, D is TRBD2 (6 bases). The germline CDR1 and CDR2 sequences are MNHEY and SMNVEV (reference sequence). This CDR3 region has 14 residues. V dropped 5 bases and J dropped 7 bases, with 15 bases sitting between them. CDR3 in amino acids: CASSTGLKGNIQYF. CDR3 bases: TGTGCCAGCAGTACGGGACTTAAAGGGAACATTCAGTACTTC.

This clonotype occurred many times. The rearrangement uses TRBV11-2 and TRBJ2-1; D gene uncertain. Between the trimmed V and J ends, which lost 0 bases and 7 bases, there was a span of 7 bases. There are 13 residues in the CDR3. Germline V gene sequence: CDR1 SGHAT, CDR2 FQNNGV. CDR3 residues: CASSLEIWNEQFF. As DNA, the CDR3 is TGTGCCAGCAGCTTAGAGATCTGGAATGAGCAGTTCTTC.

The chain employs TRBV5-1 and TRBJ2-2, with D hard to call. The germline V gene has CDR1 SGHRS and CDR2 YFSETQ. V was trimmed by 2 bases and J by 1 base, leaving 15 bases between them. This CDR3 region has 17 residues. The CDR3 sequence is CASSFHGWTLNTGELFF. CDR3 DNA: TGCGCCAGCAGCTTCCATGGATGGACGTTGAACACCGGGGAGCTGTTTTTT.

This clonotype showed up just a few times. This chain connects TRBV12-3 or TRBV12-4 to TRBJ1-6, with D possibly TRBD1 on 6 matching bases. This CDR3 has 14 residues. V lost 7 bases and J lost 6, with 13 bases in between. CDR3 DNA sequence: TGTGCCAGCACTATGACAGGAGTTAATTCACCCCTCCACTTT. Protein sequence: CASTMTGVNSPLHF.